Listed below are T cell receptor beta chains from one sample, sequenced in a study of blood T cell repertoires in COVID-19. Using immunoSEQ multiplex PCR, the repertoire was profiled, and TCRdb retains in-frame clones only, with some absent. The sample includes about 200,000 clones, around 80% of them seen just once. The source material was peripheral blood. The source of these receptors is a human donor in a cohort sampled during active COVID-19. CDR3s include the opening cysteine and the closing phenylalanine or tryptophan. D genes are given only for firm matches. Size is stated for part of the rows, as once, few or many counts, or as a class when the clone is expanded.

TGTGCCAGTAGTCCGTTTTTGGGACTAGCGGTGACAGATACGCAGTATTTT,CASSPFLGLAVTDTQYF,TRBD2,TRBJ2-3,-,TRBV19
TGTGCCAGCAGCTTAAGGGGACTAGCGGGAGCCTCGAACACCGGGGAGCTGTTTTTT,CASSLRGLAGASNTGELFF,TRBD2,TRBJ2-2,-,TRBV7-2
TGTGCCAGCAGCCCGGGACTAGCGCACTACGAGCAGTACTTC,CASSPGLAHYEQYF,TRBD2,TRBJ2-7,-,TRBV14
TGTGCCAGCAGGCTCCCCGGGTCAAACTACGAGCAGTACTTC,CASRLPGSNYEQYF,-,TRBJ2-7,once,TRBV6-5
TGCGCCAGCAGCTTCCATAGCGGGGGATACTACGAGCAGTACTTC,CASSFHSGGYYEQYF,TRBD2,TRBJ2-7,-,TRBV5-1
TGTGCCAGCAGTTTTGATTTTGCCGACAGGGCGAACACCGGGGAGCTGTTTTTT,CASSFDFADRANTGELFF,TRBD1,TRBJ2-2,-,TRBV27
TGTGCCACCAAATTAACACGCAATCAGCCCCAGCATTTT,CATKLTRNQPQHF,-,TRBJ1-5,-,TRBV27
TGCGCCAGCAGCTTGATGGGGCATGGCGGAGACACCATATATTTT,CASSLMGHGGDTIYF,-,TRBJ1-3,once,TRBV5-1
TGTGCCAGCAGTTTATATCCTAGCGGGAGGAACTCGCAGTATTTT,CASSLYPSGRNSQYF,TRBD2,TRBJ2-3,-,TRBV27
TGTGCCAGCAGCCCAAGCGGGAGGTACTACGAGCAGTACTTC,CASSPSGRYYEQYF,TRBD2,TRBJ2-7,-,TRBV27
TGTGCCAGCAGCCCGACGGACAGGGTGAGCTACGAGCAGTACTTC,CASSPTDRVSYEQYF,TRBD1,TRBJ2-7,-,TRBV5-4
TGTGCCAGCAGCTTAGTTGGGAGAGGTGGCTACACCTTC,CASSLVGRGGYTF,-,TRBJ1-2,-,TRBV11-2
TGCGCCAGCAGCCAAGCCTCCGGCCTAGCGGATAACAATGAGCAGTTCTTC,CASSQASGLADNNEQFF,TRBD2,TRBJ2-1,-,TRBV4-1
TGTGCCAGCAGCCCCTGGGGAGCCGACACTGAAGCTTTCTTT,CASSPWGADTEAFF,-,TRBJ1-1,-,TRBV3-1/TRBV3-2
TGTGCCAGCAGTTTATCTGGGGAGTACCTCCACTTT,CASSLSGEYLHF,-,TRBJ1-6,-,TRBV28
TGTGCCAGCAGCTTAACGCGGGGGTCAGATACGCAGTATTTT,CASSLTRGSDTQYF,TRBD2,TRBJ2-3,once,TRBV11-2
TGCGCCAGCATGGCGCAGGGGCTGGGGGAGACCCAGTACTTC,CASMAQGLGETQYF,-,TRBJ2-5,-,TRBV5-1
TGTGCCAGCAGTGAACGGCCGGGATCCGGAAACACCATATATTTT,CASSERPGSGNTIYF,-,TRBJ1-3,-,TRBV2
TGTGCCAGCAGTCCCGAGCGGGAGGGCTCCTACAATGAGCAGTTCTTC,CASSPEREGSYNEQFF,TRBD2,TRBJ2-1,-,TRBV28
TGTGCCAGCAGCACGTACAGGGTGTCAGGGGAGCAGTACTTC,CASSTYRVSGEQYF,-,TRBJ2-7,-,TRBV7-9
TGTGCCAGCAGCGTAGCCAGGGGGCAGGTTTCGGATAGCAATCAGCCCCAGCATTTT,CASSVARGQVSDSNQPQHF,TRBD1,TRBJ1-5,-,TRBV9
TGTGCCACCAGTGATTTGCCACCAGGGGGCCCTATTAGCAATCAGCCCCAGCATTTT,CATSDLPPGGPISNQPQHF,TRBD1,TRBJ1-5,-,TRBV24-1
TGCGCCAGCAGCCCGCACAGGGAGACCTACGAGCAGTACTTC,CASSPHRETYEQYF,-,TRBJ2-7,-,TRBV4-1
TGTGCCAGCAGCAAAGGAAAGGGGGAAGAATTGACAGATACGCAGTATTTT,CASSKGKGEELTDTQYF,-,TRBJ2-3,-,TRBV21-1
TGTGCCAGCAGTATTACAGGGGGACCTAATGAAAAACTGTTTTTT,CASSITGGPNEKLFF,TRBD1,TRBJ1-4,-,TRBV6-5
TGTGCCAGCAGTGAAAGAGGGACAGGGGACCCCAACGAGCAGTACTTC,CASSERGTGDPNEQYF,TRBD1,TRBJ2-7,once,TRBV2
TGTGCCAGCAGCTTAGCGCGGATAACGAAGGCAGATACGCAGTATTTT,CASSLARITKADTQYF,-,TRBJ2-3,-,TRBV7-8
TGTGCCAGCAGCTTAGACCTCAGAGAAGCTTTCTTT,CASSLDLREAFF,-,TRBJ1-1,-,TRBV7-9
TGTGCCAGAAGGCAGGGAGGCTATGGCTACACCTTC,CARRQGGYGYTF,-,TRBJ1-2,-,TRBV2
TGTGCCACCAGTGAGGTGACTAGCGGGAGCTCCAATGAGCAGTTCTTC,CATSEVTSGSSNEQFF,TRBD2,TRBJ2-1,-,TRBV24-1
TGTGCCAGCACCCTTGACTTTTACAGCACAGATACGCAGTATTTT,CASTLDFYSTDTQYF,-,TRBJ2-3,-,TRBV11-1
TGCGCCAGCAGCCAGGTGACAGGAAACTATAATTCACCCCTCCACTTT,CASSQVTGNYNSPLHF,-,TRBJ1-6,once,TRBV4-1
TGTGCCAGCAGAACAACAGGGAACCCTAATGAAAAACTGTTTTTT,CASRTTGNPNEKLFF,-,TRBJ1-4,-,TRBV6-5
TGTGCCAGCAGCAACCTGATAAACCGACAGAACACAGATACGCAGTATTTT,CASSNLINRQNTDTQYF,-,TRBJ2-3,-,TRBV28
TGTGCCAGCAGCTTATCGGGGGTCGACGAGCAGTACTTC,CASSLSGVDEQYF,-,TRBJ2-7,-,TRBV7-6
TGTGCCAGCAGTTTGACAGGGGGTAATCAGCCCCAGCATTTT,CASSLTGGNQPQHF,TRBD1,TRBJ1-5,-,TRBV28
TGTGCCAGCAGCTCCCGGACTAGCGGGAGGCCCTTACATTACGAGCAGTACTTC,CASSSRTSGRPLHYEQYF,TRBD2,TRBJ2-7,once,TRBV5-6
TGTGCCAGTACCCGGACTAGCGGAATCTACAATGAGCAGTTCTTC,CASTRTSGIYNEQFF,TRBD2,TRBJ2-1,-,TRBV19
TGCGCCAGTAGGAGAGGCGGGGTGGGCCAAGAGACCCAGTACTTC,CASRRGGVGQETQYF,-,TRBJ2-5,-,TRBV5-1
TGTGCCAGCAGTTTAACAGAACAGGGAAGTGAGCAGTTCTTC,CASSLTEQGSEQFF,-,TRBJ2-1,-,TRBV28
TGTGCCAGCAGCCCCGGCCTAGCGGGAGGGCCTGGGTATAACGAGCAGTACTTC,CASSPGLAGGPGYNEQYF,TRBD2,TRBJ2-7,few,TRBV14
TGCGCCAGCAGCCCCCGGGAAGACCTCTACAATGAGCAGTTCTTC,CASSPREDLYNEQFF,-,TRBJ2-1,-,TRBV5-1
TGTGCCAGCAGCGACCAGCGACAGATAGAAGCTTTCTTT,CASSDQRQIEAFF,-,TRBJ1-1,-,TRBV9
TGTGCCAGCCGACCGGAAACGGGACAGGGTACCTACGAGCAGTACTTC,CASRPETGQGTYEQYF,TRBD1,TRBJ2-7,-,TRBV27
TGTGCCAGCAGCCCACAGGGACAGGCAACTAATGAAAAACTGTTTTTT,CASSPQGQATNEKLFF,TRBD1,TRBJ1-4,-,TRBV5-5
TGTGCCTGGGGACAGGGAGATACGCAGTATTTT,CAWGQGDTQYF,TRBD1,TRBJ2-3,once,TRBV30
TGTGCCAGCAGTGCCGACAGGGCTGGGGCCAACGTCCTGACTTTC,CASSADRAGANVLTF,TRBD1,TRBJ2-6,-,TRBV2
TGTGCCAGTAGTATGGAATACAGGGGACACAATGAGCAGTTCTTC,CASSMEYRGHNEQFF,TRBD1,TRBJ2-1,-,TRBV19
TGCGCCAGCAGCCCCTACTCTGGAAACACCATATATTTT,CASSPYSGNTIYF,-,TRBJ1-3,-,TRBV5-1
TGTGCCAGCAGCCCCCCTAGCGGGAGGAATGAGCAGTTCTTC,CASSPPSGRNEQFF,TRBD2,TRBJ2-1,-,TRBV3-1/TRBV3-2
TGCGCCAGCAGTGAGTCTAGGGGGACAGATACGCAGTATTTT,CASSESRGTDTQYF,-,TRBJ2-3,-,TRBV10-1
TGTGCCAGCAGCTTTATCACAACGAACACTGAAGCTTTCTTT,CASSFITTNTEAFF,-,TRBJ1-1,-,TRBV9
TGCAGTGCTAGTATGGTCGGGGTCCAGCGGTACGAGCAGTACTTC,CSASMVGVQRYEQYF,-,TRBJ2-7,few,TRBV20-1